The present TCR beta chain was sequenced within a study of blood T cell repertoires in COVID-19. Study at large: Material from acute and convalescent COVID-19 was sourced from the United States, Italy and Spain. PBMCs, B-cell-depleted T cells, or T cells provided the cDNA or gDNA that made up the material.

The germline V and J ends were trimmed by 0 bases and 2 bases, with 6 bases remaining between them. From germline, CDR1 is LGHDT and CDR2 YNNKEL (reference sequence). The CDR3 extends over 14 amino acids. In the original workflow: Amplification of reference gene primers provided the estimated nucleated cell counts. Measured with immunoSEQ multiplex PCR; TCRdb has only the in-frame clones, and not every one. V and J calls and clone size are those listed in that table; D and trimming were worked out from the DNA. The sample includes hundreds of thousands of clones, about 80% seen only once; the top ten take around 7.8%.

This chain joins TRBV3-1 (or the pseudogene TRBV3-2) and TRBJ2-3; D unclear. Material for sequencing was peripheral blood. This receptor was obtained from a human donor in a cohort sampled during active COVID-19. CDR3 sequence: CASSQDAYTDTQYF. Here the CDR3 DNA reads TGTGCCAGCAGCCAAGATGCCTACACAGATACGCAGTATTTT.